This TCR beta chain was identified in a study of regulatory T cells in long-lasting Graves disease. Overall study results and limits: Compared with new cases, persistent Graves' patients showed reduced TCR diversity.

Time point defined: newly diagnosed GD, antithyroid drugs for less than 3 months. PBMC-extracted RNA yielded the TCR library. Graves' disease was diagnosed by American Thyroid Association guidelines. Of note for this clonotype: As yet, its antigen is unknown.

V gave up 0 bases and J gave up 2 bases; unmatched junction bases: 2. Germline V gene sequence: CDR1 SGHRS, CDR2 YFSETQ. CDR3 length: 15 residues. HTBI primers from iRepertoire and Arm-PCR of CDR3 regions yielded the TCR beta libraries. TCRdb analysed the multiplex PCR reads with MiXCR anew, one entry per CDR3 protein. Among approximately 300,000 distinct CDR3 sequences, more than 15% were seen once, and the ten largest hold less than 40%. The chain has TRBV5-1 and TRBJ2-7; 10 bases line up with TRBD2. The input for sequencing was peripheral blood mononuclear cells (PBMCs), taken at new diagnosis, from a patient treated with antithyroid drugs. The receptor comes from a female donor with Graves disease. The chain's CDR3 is CASSLASGSTYEQYF. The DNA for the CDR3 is TGCGCCAGCAGCTTGGCTAGCGGGAGCACCTACGAGCAGTACTTC.